The 11 T cell receptor beta chains in this list originate from one sample, sequenced in a study of blood T cell repertoires in COVID-19. Sequencing used immunoSEQ multiplex PCR; TCRdb keeps in-frame clones, though not all of them. The table has under 250,000 clones, about four fifths seen once. What was sequenced was peripheral blood. The receptors originated from a man aged 45-65 years with active or convalescent COVID-19.

J is TRBJ1-4 and V is TRBV28; D possibly corresponds to TRBD1 (5 bases). V lost 3 bases and J lost 4, with 12 bases in between. This CDR3 region has 15 residues. Germline CDR1 is MDHEN and CDR2 is SYDVKM. CDR3 DNA: TGTGCCAGCAGTTTGTTGGACAAGAGTAATGAAAAACTGTTTTTT. Its translation: CASSLLDKSNEKLFF.

This chain links TRBV12-5 with TRBJ2-1; 8 bases map to TRBD2. V gave up 0 bases and J gave up 6 bases; unmatched junction bases: 13. The CDR3 is made up of 18 amino acids. The germline V gene encodes CDR1 LGHNT and CDR2 FRNRAP. The CDR3 loop is CASGLVVPLAGGSNEQFF. In nucleotides, the CDR3 is TGTGCTAGTGGTTTGGTAGTCCCCCTGGCGGGAGGAAGCAATGAGCAGTTCTTC.

The chain couples TRBV3-1 (or the pseudogene TRBV3-2) to TRBJ2-3; no reliable D call. This CDR3 spans 12 amino acids. Germline values: CDR1 LGHDT, CDR2 YNNKEL (reference sequence). V shed 0 bases and J shed 8 bases, with 6 bases lying between them. CDR3 region: CASSQDLGTQYF. The DNA of the CDR3 is TGTGCCAGCAGCCAAGATCTAGGTACGCAGTATTTT.

The chain links TRBV21-1 to TRBJ1-5. TRBV21-1 is shown as a pseudogene. The CDR3 spans 15 residues. CDR3 sequence reads: CASSKGGVGSGPQHF. CDR3 nucleotides: TGTGCCAGCAGCAAGGGAGGTGTAGGATCTGGGCCCCAGCATTTT.

The chain recombines TRBV3-1 (or the pseudogene TRBV3-2) with TRBJ1-2; 10 bases are a match to TRBD1. The V and J ends lost 4 bases and 8 bases, in that order; junction bases with no gene match: 7. The CDR3 totals 14 residues. From germline, CDR1 is LGHDT and CDR2 YNNKEL (reference sequence). CDR3 protein: CASSPRDRGNGYTF. As DNA, the CDR3 is TGTGCCAGCAGCCCACGGGACAGGGGAAACGGCTACACCTTC.

The sample holds many counts of this clone. The V gene is TRBV28, the J gene TRBJ2-3, with D perhaps matching TRBD2 (6 bases). The CDR3 is 14 residues long. The V gene's germline CDR1 is MDHEN and CDR2 SYDVKM. V lost 3 bases and J 4 bases, leaving 11 bases between the germline ends. The CDR3 loop is CASSLEGAADTQYF. DNA of the CDR3: TGTGCCAGCAGTTTGGAGGGAGCCGCAGATACGCAGTATTTT.

The rearrangement joins TRBV10-3 to TRBJ1-2; 10 positions match TRBD1. J gave up 4 bases and V 7 bases, and 3 bases lay outside the gene matches. The germline CDR1 and CDR2 sequences are ENHRY and SYGVKD. This CDR3 has 13 residues. CDR3 nucleotide sequence: TGTGCCATCATCGGACAGGGGGGCTATGGCTACACCTTC. Translation: CAIIGQGGYGYTF.

The V call is TRBV10-3, the J call TRBJ1-4; D gene uncertain. V lost 0 bases, J lost 4 bases, and 6 bases lay in between. Germline values: CDR1 ENHRY, CDR2 SYGVKD. The CDR3 runs to 14 residues. The CDR3 DNA reads TGTGCCATCAGTGAGTCGGGCAGTAATGAAAAACTGTTTTTT. As protein: CAISESGSNEKLFF.

The chain recombines TRBV28 with TRBJ2-3; 9 bases line up with TRBD1. V shed 11 bases, J shed 3 bases, and the junction held 3 bases outside the gene matches. This CDR3 is built from 12 residues. Germline V CDR1 and CDR2: MDHEN, SYDVKM. The CDR3 sequence: CAGDRVTDTQYF. The CDR3 nucleotides are TGTGCCGGGGACAGGGTTACAGATACGCAGTATTTT. The full variable domain, its missing parts supplied by reference TRBV28 and TRBJ2-3, is DVKVTQSSRYLVKRTGEKVFLECVQDMDHENMFWYRQDPGLGLRLIYFSYDVKMKEKGDIPEGYSVSREKKERFSLILESASTNQTSMYLCAGDRVTDTQYFGPGTRLTVL.

The genes are TRBV10-3 and TRBJ1-3, with D possibly TRBD1 on 6 matching bases. This CDR3 comprises 15 residues. The V gene lost 5 bases and the J gene lost 2 bases, with 13 bases spanning the gap. In germline, CDR1 is ENHRY, CDR2 SYGVKD. The DNA of the CDR3 is TGTGCCATCAGTTTCACACAGGGAACTGGAAACACCATATATTTT. This codes for CAISFTQGTGNTIYF.

This clone was seen a single time. J is TRBJ2-3 and V is TRBV7-2, with 7 positions matching TRBD2. This CDR3 has 15 amino acids. Germline CDR1 and CDR2: SGHTA and FQGNSA. Trimming removed 2 bases from V and 0 bases from J; junction bases left unmatched: 2. CDR3 sequence reads: CASSLLGGSTDTQYF. CDR3 in DNA: TGTGCCAGCAGCTTATTGGGGGGGAGCACAGATACGCAGTATTTT.